The 28 T cell receptor beta chains presented below share a single source sample, sequenced in a study of Ad26.COV2.S vaccination and SARS-CoV-2 variants. Regarding treatment: some 19 received Ad26.COV2.S at low or high dose, single or two shots; about 5 received placebo; per-sample allocation not given. The study sampled participants on day 63 after the first vaccine or placebo injection. TCRdb keeps only in-frame clones here, not all; method: immunoSEQ multiplex PCR. The sample includes about 460,000 clones, roughly nine tenths of them seen just once. This specimen consisted of peripheral blood, obtained in a trial of Ad26.COV2.S vaccine versus placebo. These receptor sequences come from a person between 18 and 59 years old who received the Ad26.COV2.S COVID-19 vaccine or a placebo.

This rearrangement joins TRBV6-5 to TRBJ2-7; tentative D call: TRBD2 (6 bases). Trimming shortened V by 2 bases and J by 7 bases, and 21 bases separated the two germline ends. The CDR3 has 16 amino acids. Germline values: CDR1 MNHEY, CDR2 SVGAGI. The DNA of the CDR3 is TGTGCCAGCAGTTACAGGTCGGGGGTATCTTTGGGGGAGCAGTACTTC. It yields the protein CASSYRSGVSLGEQYF.

The chain carries TRBV9 and TRBJ1-2, with D perhaps TRBD1 (6 bases). Germline-derived CDR1 and CDR2 are SGDLS and YYNGEE. V was pared by 0 bases and J by 4 bases, with 13 bases between. The CDR3 sequence is 15 residues long. Here the CDR3 DNA reads TGTGCCAGCAGCGTAGAGCCCGAGACAGGCTATGGCTACACCTTC. Translated: CASSVEPETGYGYTF.

V is TRBV11-2 and J is TRBJ2-2; D gene unclear. CDR1 and CDR2 (germline): SGHAT, FQNNGV. V was trimmed by 6 bases and J by 1 base, leaving 18 bases between them. The CDR3 has 17 residues. CDR3 sequence reads: CASSNVLRFRNTGELFF. The CDR3 region has the DNA TGTGCCAGCAGTAACGTCCTGAGGTTCAGGAACACCGGGGAGCTGTTTTTT.

The rearrangement joins TRBV4-2 to TRBJ1-1, with a possible D match to TRBD1 (5 bases). The CDR3 spans 14 residues. CDR1 LGHNA and CDR2 YNFKEQ come from the germline V gene. Trimming took 1 base from V and 8 from J, leaving 14 bases between them. For the CDR3, the DNA is TGTGCCAGCAGCCAAGTTGGGGGGGACCGCGAAGCTTTCTTT. Translation gives CASSQVGGDREAFF.

The genes are TRBV18 and TRBJ2-1; 9 nucleotides align to TRBD2. The CDR3 consists of 16 residues. V was clipped by 3 bases and J by 4 bases; unmatched bases: 7. CDR1 and CDR2 from the germline V gene are KGHSH and LQKENI. This CDR3 is CASSPFGGGDYNEQFF. The DNA of the CDR3 is TGTGCCAGCTCACCGTTCGGCGGGGGGGATTACAATGAGCAGTTCTTC.

This clone was observed a single time. The V call is TRBV4-1, the J call TRBJ2-7; TRBD2 matches 13 bases. Germline V gene lookup returns CDR1 MGHRA and CDR2 YSYEKL. This CDR3 contains 15 residues. V shed 4 bases and J 5 bases; nucleotides not matched to a gene: 5. The CDR3 DNA reads as TGCGCCAGCAGCCTACGGACTAGCGGGAGCGACGAGCAGTACTTC. It codes for CASSLRTSGSDEQYF.

This clone was counted only a few times. The V call is TRBV15, the J call TRBJ1-5, with TRBD1 as a possible D gene (6 bases). Per germline, CDR1 LNHNV and CDR2 YYDKDF (reference sequence). Deletions cut 4 bases from V and 7 bases from J, with 11 bases between. This CDR3 is built from 13 residues. The CDR3 nucleotides are TGTGCCACCAGCAACCAGGGGTTCCAGCCCCAGCATTTT. This encodes CATSNQGFQPQHF.

This chain links TRBV12-2 with TRBJ2-3; no DNA check was done on the table's D call, TRBD1. TRBV12-2 has pseudogene status. There are 16 residues in the CDR3. The CDR3 nucleotides read TGTGCAAGTCGCTTATGTCCCGGGACAGGCACAGATACGCAGTATTTT. It yields the protein CASRLCPGTGTDTQYF.

This clone was counted a single time. The chain combines TRBV10-1 with TRBJ2-3; 7 bases align to TRBD1. This CDR3 region has 18 residues. Germline V gives CDR1 WNHNN, CDR2 SYGVQD (reference sequence). The V segment lost 5 bases and the J segment 1 base; nucleotides outside the gene matches: 15. CDR3 DNA sequence: TGCGCCAGCAGTCCAGCGGACAGGCTGGTGGAGGGCACAGATACGCAGTATTTT. Protein product: CASSPADRLVEGTDTQYF.

This clone was seen a single time. This chain uses TRBV30 with TRBJ1-5; D call uncertain. V lost 0 bases and J 6 bases, leaving 9 bases between the germline ends. The germline CDR1 and CDR2 sequences are GTSNPN and SVGIG (reference sequence). The CDR3 is 13 amino acids. In DNA form, the CDR3 reads TGTGCCTGGAGTGTAAGGCCTGGTCAGCCCCAGCATTTT. The encoded protein is CAWSVRPGQPQHF.

The chain carries TRBV3-1 (or the pseudogene TRBV3-2) and TRBJ1-2, with a tentative D call TRBD1 (6 bases). The CDR3 has 15 residues. CDR1 is LGHDT, CDR2 YNNKEL, per germline (reference sequence). V shed 0 bases and J shed 4 bases, with 12 bases lying between them. CDR3 in DNA: TGTGCCAGCAGCCAAGAACCCGACAGGATCTATGGCTACACCTTC. Protein: CASSQEPDRIYGYTF.

V is TRBV10-3 and J is TRBJ2-7; the D gene is possibly TRBD2 (6 bases). With 10 bases removed from V and 1 base from J, the gap between germline ends came to 14 bases. The CDR3 consists of 13 residues. The V gene's germline CDR1 is ENHRY and CDR2 SYGVKD. The CDR3 sequence: CATKAGTSYEQYF. CDR3 nucleotides: TGTGCCACCAAGGCGGGGACGTCCTACGAGCAGTACTTC.

The CDR3 coding sequence is TGTGCCATCAGCCCTGACAGGGGGTCCCAGGGTGGCTATGGCTACACCTTC. Protein: CAISPDRGSQGGYGYTF. The genes are TRBV10-3 and TRBJ1-2; 9 positions agree with TRBD1. The CDR3 extends over 17 amino acids. Germline loops: CDR1 ENHRY, CDR2 SYGVKD. Losses at the gene ends were 6 bases for V and 4 bases for J; bases not matched to a gene: 15.

V gene TRBV9 combines with J gene TRBJ2-1; 7 bases are shared with TRBD2. The germline V gene encodes CDR1 SGDLS and CDR2 YYNGEE. The CDR3 loop spans 15 amino acids. The V segment lost 4 bases and the J segment 6 bases; nucleotides outside the gene matches: 10. The CDR3 DNA reads as TGTGCCAGCAGCTTAAGCGGGACTCTCCCCAATGAGCAGTTCTTC. It codes for CASSLSGTLPNEQFF.

In this sample, this clone turned up once. The chain combines TRBV18 with TRBJ2-7; possibly TRBD1 or TRBD2 for D (5 bases each). Germline CDR1 reads KGHSH; CDR2 reads LQKENI. The V gene lost 6 bases and the J gene lost 6 bases, with 15 bases spanning the gap. This CDR3 is built from 13 residues. The CDR3 nucleotides read TGTGCCAGCTCCCGTAACGGTGGGGGCGAGCAGTACTTC. Translating it yields CASSRNGGGEQYF. Combining the CDR3 with reference TRBV18 and TRBJ2-7 gives the whole variable domain NAGVMQNPRHLVRRRGQEARLRCSPMKGHSHVYWYRQLPEEGLKFMVYLQKENIIDESGMPKERFSAEFPKEGPSILRIQQVVRGDSAAYFCASSRNGGGEQYFGPGTRLTVT.

This rearrangement joins TRBV6-2 or TRBV6-3 to TRBJ1-2; D is unclear. Per the germline V gene, CDR1 is MNHEY and CDR2 is SVGEGT. The CDR3 contains 20 residues. The germline V and J ends were trimmed by 0 bases and 0 bases, with 23 bases remaining between them. As DNA, the CDR3 is TGTGCCAGCAGTTACTCGTCGCTTCGGGTCAGCCCTCCAGCTAACTATGGCTACACCTTC. Amino acid sequence: CASSYSSLRVSPPANYGYTF.

The chain couples TRBV21-1 to TRBJ2-7; TRBD2, as called in the table, went unchecked against the DNA. TRBV21-1 is annotated as a pseudogene. The CDR3 length is 13 residues. CDR3 in amino acids: CASSKSAEVEQYF. The CDR3 DNA reads as TGTGCCAGCAGCAAATCAGCGGAGGTCGAGCAGTACTTC.

This clone was detected only once. This chain joins TRBV7-2 and TRBJ1-4, with a possible D match to TRBD1 (6 bases). Germline CDR1 reads SGHTA; CDR2 reads FQGNSA. Trimming took off 4 bases at V and 5 bases at J, with 14 bases between the two ends. The CDR3 consists of 15 residues. This chain's CDR3 is CASSYVGRGNEKLFF. Written as DNA, the CDR3 is TGTGCCAGCAGCTACGTCGGGAGGGGGAATGAAAAACTGTTTTTT.

The chain carries TRBV28 and TRBJ2-7; 7 nucleotides align to TRBD2. In germline, CDR1 is MDHEN, CDR2 SYDVKM. With V trimmed by 6 bases and J by 4 bases, 6 bases remained unmatched. The CDR3 has 13 residues. The DNA for the CDR3 is TGTGCCAGCAGAGGCGGGAGTGTATACGAGCAGTACTTC. Translating it yields CASRGGSVYEQYF.

This clone has only one observation. The rearrangement joins TRBV3-1 (or the pseudogene TRBV3-2) to TRBJ2-3, with D possibly TRBD1 on 6 matching bases. V was clipped by 4 bases and J by 3 bases, with 8 bases between them. The CDR3 is 13 residues long. Germline CDR1 LGHDT, CDR2 YNNKEL (reference sequence). The CDR3 DNA is TGTGCCAGCAGCCTTACAGGGACAGATACGCAGTATTTT. Amino acids: CASSLTGTDTQYF.

The gene calls are TRBV27 and TRBJ1-1; no firm D call. Germline values: CDR1 MNHEY, CDR2 SMNVEV (reference sequence). V was clipped by 3 bases and J by 6 bases, with 11 bases between them. CDR3 size: 13 residues. CDR3 sequence reads: CASSLPGYAEAFF. CDR3 sequence (DNA): TGTGCCAGCAGTTTGCCCGGGTACGCTGAAGCTTTCTTT.

This clone appeared a single time. The chain joins TRBV6-5 to TRBJ2-5; the match to TRBD2 covers 7 bases. Germline CDR1 is MNHEY and CDR2 is SVGAGI. The V and J ends lost 7 bases and 7 bases, in that order; junction bases with no gene match: 15. This CDR3 comprises 15 residues. CDR3 region: CASKRDYPSLGTQYF. The CDR3 bases are TGTGCCAGCAAAAGGGACTACCCAAGTCTAGGGACCCAGTACTTC.

The chain combines TRBV4-3 with TRBJ1-2, with D uncertain. This CDR3 is built from 15 residues. Trimming left V 0 bases short and J 3 bases short, with 11 bases between. Germline V gene sequence: CDR1 LGHNA, CDR2 YSLEER. DNA of the CDR3: TGCGCCAGCAGCCAAGACTTTCCTGGGGACTATGGCTACACCTTC. Amino acids: CASSQDFPGDYGYTF.

The genes are TRBV28 and TRBJ2-1, with 8 bases identical to TRBD1. The CDR3 contains 14 residues. Unmatched junction bases numbered 8, after V lost 6 bases and J lost 7 bases. Germline values: CDR1 MDHEN, CDR2 SYDVKM. CDR3 sequence reads: CASSFRDRGNEQFF. CDR3 nucleotides: TGTGCCAGCAGCTTCAGAGACAGGGGTAATGAGCAGTTCTTC.

J is TRBJ1-5 and V is TRBV19, with a possible D match to TRBD1 (6 bases). V lost 6 bases and J lost 4, with 16 bases in between. This CDR3 spans 15 amino acids. Per the germline V gene, CDR1 is LNHDA and CDR2 is SQIVND (reference sequence). The CDR3 sequence is CASSQWGQGNQPQHF. CDR3 in DNA: TGTGCCAGTAGCCAATGGGGGCAGGGGAATCAGCCCCAGCATTTT. The variable domain in full, completed from reference TRBV19 and TRBJ1-5, reads DGGITQSPKYLFRKEGQNVTLSCEQNLNHDAMYWYRQDPGQGLRLIYYSQIVNDFQKGDIAEGYSVSREKKESFPLTVTSAQKNPTAFYLCASSQWGQGNQPQHFGDGTRLSIL.

The V gene is TRBV5-1, the J gene TRBJ1-3; the D is unclear. Germline values: CDR1 SGHRS, CDR2 YFSETQ. The CDR3 has 19 amino acids. The V end lost 2 bases, the J end lost 0 bases, and 21 bases lay between the germline ends. CDR3: CASSFSPGGSSFSGNTIYF. The CDR3 DNA reads TGCGCCAGCAGCTTCTCCCCGGGAGGCAGCTCCTTCTCTGGAAACACCATATATTTT. Filled out from reference TRBV5-1 and TRBJ1-3, the complete variable domain reads KAGVTQTPRYLIKTRGQQVTLSCSPISGHRSVSWYQQTPGQGLQFLFEYFSETQRNKGNFPGRFSGRQFSNSRSEMNVSTLELGDSALYLCASSFSPGGSSFSGNTIYFGEGSWLTVV.

The chain uses TRBV15 and TRBJ1-5; possible D gene TRBD1, 6 bases. The CDR3 length is 16 residues. Trimming removed 4 bases from V and 4 bases from J, with 17 bases in between. The germline gives CDR1 LNHNV, CDR2 YYDKDF (reference sequence). Here the CDR3 DNA reads TGTGCCACCAGCACCTTGAAGACAGGCTATAATCAGCCCCAGCATTTT. The encoded protein is CATSTLKTGYNQPQHF.

About this clone: One junction end disagrees with the germline gene, perhaps due to a read error. The chain links TRBV2 to TRBJ1-6, with unresolved D. CDR3 length: 14 amino acids. The germline gives CDR1 SNHLY, CDR2 FYNNEI. The CDR3 coding sequence is TGTGCCAGCAGTGTGTCCTCCTCTAATTCACCCCTCCACTTT. Translated: CASSVSSSNSPLHF.